This T cell receptor (beta chain) was recorded in a study of blood T cell repertoires in COVID-19. In the source study's methods: Quantification of nucleated cells was approximated via reference gene primer amplification. Only in-frame clones appear in the TCRdb table, and some are missing; sequencing was by immunoSEQ multiplex PCR. The D gene and trimming were derived from the DNA, and the V and J assignments and clone size from that table. Among some 170,000 clones listed, approximately 85% were seen once. The CDR3 runs 14 residues. Between the trimmed V and J ends, which lost 3 bases and 1 base, there was a span of 6 bases. Germline V gene data show CDR1 as KGHSH and CDR2 as LQKENI.

The specimen was peripheral blood. This clonotype was sampled from a man aged 40-50 years with acute or convalescent COVID-19. This chain joins TRBV18 and TRBJ1-4; D gene uncertain. In DNA, the CDR3 is TGTGCCAGCTCACCTAGCAGAACTAATGAAAAACTGTTTTTT. Translated: CASSPSRTNEKLFF.